A selection of T cell receptor beta chains follows, all from one sample in a study of breast tumors, draining lymph nodes, adjacent tissues. MiXCR, applied by TCRdb to the multiplex PCR reads, yields one record per CDR3 protein. The sample lists approximately 280,000 distinct CDR3 sequences, under 35% occurring once. The sequenced sample was axillary lymph node tissue. The receptor source for this set is a female donor with breast cancer. Some clones in this sample may be carry-over from other donors' samples. Both conserved end residues are part of each CDR3. The order of the fields is D gene, V gene, clone size, J gene, CDR3 DNA, CDR3 protein. A D gene is named only where the DNA matches it firmly. The size entry is marked missing in some rows and otherwise reads once, few, many or a size class.

TRBD2	TRBV30	few	TRBJ2-3	TGTGCCTGGACGGGGGGAATAACAGATACGCAGTATTTT	CAWTGGITDTQYF
NA	TRBV10-3	NA	TRBJ2-5	TGTGCCATCAAGCTACAGCAGGCTACTCAAGAGACCCCGTACTTC	CAIKLQQATQETPYF
TRBD2	TRBV7-2	NA	TRBJ2-2	TGTGCCAGCAGCCCCCGAGGACTAGCGGGAGCCTCCGGGGAGCTGTTTTTT	CASSPRGLAGASGELFF
TRBD2	TRBV11-2	many	TRBJ2-5	TGTGCCAGCAGCTTAGCCGGGGGGGAGACCCAGTACTTC	CASSLAGGETQYF
TRBD1	TRBV2	NA	TRBJ1-5	TGTGCCAGCAGCCGAGACAGGGAGAATCAGCCCCAGCATTTT	CASSRDRENQPQHF
TRBD1	TRBV12-3/TRBV12-4	NA	TRBJ1-1	TGTGCCAGCAGTTTGCAGTGGACAGGGTATACTGAAGCTTTCTTT	CASSLQWTGYTEAFF
NA	TRBV20-1	many	TRBJ2-3	TGCAGTGCTAGCCGGACAGCCGGCACAGATACGCAGTATTTT	CSASRTAGTDTQYF
NA	TRBV6-1	NA	TRBJ2-7	TGTGCCAGCAGCCTACAGGGCGGTCTCTACGAGCAGTACTTC	CASSLQGGLYEQYF
TRBD2	TRBV29-1	NA	TRBJ2-2	TGCAGCGTAGGGACTAGCGGCCCCATGGGGGAGCTGTTTTTT	CSVGTSGPMGELFF
TRBD1	TRBV11-2	NA	TRBJ1-6	TGTGCCAGCAGCCCCGATGCCGGGACAGGAAGTTCACCCCTCCACTTT	CASSPDAGTGSSPLHF
NA	TRBV11-3	many	TRBJ1-5	TGTGCCAGCAGCTTAGATTATGGGGACAATCAGCCCCAGCATTTT	CASSLDYGDNQPQHF
TRBD2	TRBV7-6	many	TRBJ2-7	TGTGCCAGCAGCCTAAGGGCCCCGGGGAGGGGCACCCACTACGAGCAGTACTTC	CASSLRAPGRGTHYEQYF
NA	TRBV10-3	many	TRBJ1-3	TGTGCCATCAGGACCAACTCTGGAAACACCATATATTTT	CAIRTNSGNTIYF
TRBD1	TRBV5-5	many	TRBJ2-2	TGTGCCAGCAGCCCACCTGGGACAGGGGGAAGTGGGGAGCTGTTTTTT	CASSPPGTGGSGELFF
NA	TRBV28	few	TRBJ2-2	TGTGCCACCCAATCGGGCCCGTGGGATCTGTTTTTT	CATQSGPWDLFF
NA	TRBV6-4	NA	TRBJ2-7	TGTGCCCCCAGGGCCGGGGGGCGGACCTCCTACGAGCAGCACTTC	CAPRAGGRTSYEQHF
TRBD1	TRBV28	few	TRBJ2-7	TGTGCCAGCAGTCGACCGGGACAGGGGAACGAGCAGTACTTC	CASSRPGQGNEQYF
NA	TRBV7-2	many	TRBJ1-5	TGTGCCAGCAGCTTAGGTGTTTCTGGGGACAATCAGCCCCAGCATTTT	CASSLGVSGDNQPQHF
TRBD2	TRBV20-1	many	TRBJ2-3	TGCAGTGCCAGGAGGGCGGGAGGCTTCCATGGAGATACGCAGTATTTT	CSARRAGGFHGDTQYF
TRBD1	TRBV9	NA	TRBJ2-1	TGTGCCAGCAGCGTAGCAGGGACAGGGAGGTCCTACAATGAGCAGTTCTTC	CASSVAGTGRSYNEQFF
TRBD1	TRBV11-2	many	TRBJ2-7	TGTGCCAGCAGCTTAGGGCAGGGGGCCGCCACACTGCTTCCCTACGAGCAGTACTTC	CASSLGQGAATLLPYEQYF
TRBD2	TRBV20-1	NA	TRBJ2-1	TGCAGTGCTAGAGATTGGGTAGCGGGAGCGGTTTTGGATGAGCAGTTCTTC	CSARDWVAGAVLDEQFF
NA	TRBV4-2	NA	TRBJ2-6	TGTGCCAGCAGCCAACTACCGCCCGGGGCCAACGTCCTGACTTTC	CASSQLPPGANVLTF
NA	TRBV12-3/TRBV12-4	NA	TRBJ1-2	TGTGCCAGCAGTTTCGATCAGGGAGCCGGAGGGGGCTACACCTTC	CASSFDQGAGGGYTF
NA	TRBV5-1	many	TRBJ1-4	TGCGCCAGCAGCATAGGTGGAAATGAAAAACTGTTTTTT	CASSIGGNEKLFF
TRBD2	TRBV7-7	many	TRBJ2-1	TGTGCTAGCAGCTCGGGACTAGCGAGAGAGCAGTTCTTC	CASSSGLAREQFF
NA	TRBV5-1	many	TRBJ1-6	TGCGCCAGCAGTAGGGACTCCTATAATTCCCCCCTCCACTTT	CASSRDSYNSPLHF
NA	TRBV12-3/TRBV12-4	many	TRBJ2-3	TGTGCCAGCAGCCGAAACTACAGGGTTAGGGCAGATACGCAGTATTTT	CASSRNYRVRADTQYF
TRBD1	TRBV6-2/TRBV6-3	NA	TRBJ1-4	TGTGCCAGCAGACGAACAGGGGTAGCGGATGAAAAACTGTTTTTT	CASRRTGVADEKLFF
TRBD2	TRBV7-2	NA	TRBJ2-3	TGTGCCAGCAGTGCTAGGACTAGCGGGATCACAGATACGCAGTATTTT	CASSARTSGITDTQYF
NA	TRBV15	many	TRBJ2-1	TGTGCCACCAGCAGAGCCCCGACTAACAATGAGCAGTTCTTC	CATSRAPTNNEQFF
NA	TRBV12-5	many	TRBJ2-7	TGTGCTAGTGGTAACACCGGGACAAACTACGAGCAGTACTTC	CASGNTGTNYEQYF
NA	TRBV7-9	many	TRBJ2-7	TGTGCCAGCAGCTTATTAGGCGCCTACGAGCAGTACTTC	CASSLLGAYEQYF
NA	TRBV24-1	NA	TRBJ1-5	TGTGCCACCAGTTTGGCGGGTAGCAATCAGCCCCAGCATTTT	CATSLAGSNQPQHF
TRBD2	TRBV4-1	NA	TRBJ2-1	TGCGCCAGCAGCACCGGGACTAGTAGTACCAATGAGCAGTTCTTC	CASSTGTSSTNEQFF
NA	TRBV10-1	NA	TRBJ1-1	TGCGCCAGCAGGTCAAATCTAGACCCTGAAGCTTTCTTT	CASRSNLDPEAFF
NA	TRBV12-5	many	TRBJ2-5	TGTGCTAGTGGTTTGGGCAGGGAAGAGACCCAGTACTTC	CASGLGREETQYF
NA	TRBV19	many	TRBJ2-2	TGTGCCAGTAGTATGAGGGCACTGACCGGGGAGCTGTTTTTT	CASSMRALTGELFF
NA	TRBV11-2	many	TRBJ1-5	TGTGCCAGCAGCTTAGTGGCAGGAGGAAGTCAGCCCCAGCATTTT	CASSLVAGGSQPQHF
NA	TRBV4-3	many	TRBJ2-2	TGCGCCAGCAGCCAAGGGTCCAGTACCACCGGGGAGCTGTTTTTT	CASSQGSSTTGELFF